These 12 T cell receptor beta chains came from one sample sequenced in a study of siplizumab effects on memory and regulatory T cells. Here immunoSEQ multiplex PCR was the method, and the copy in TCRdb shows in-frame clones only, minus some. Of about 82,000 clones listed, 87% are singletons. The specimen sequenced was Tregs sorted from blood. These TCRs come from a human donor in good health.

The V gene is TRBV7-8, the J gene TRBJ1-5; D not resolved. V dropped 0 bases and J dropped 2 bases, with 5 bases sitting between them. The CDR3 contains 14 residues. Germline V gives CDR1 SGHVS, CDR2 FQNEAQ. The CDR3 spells CASSLAGGNQPQHF. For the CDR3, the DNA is TGTGCCAGCAGCTTAGCTGGGGGCAATCAGCCCCAGCATTTT.

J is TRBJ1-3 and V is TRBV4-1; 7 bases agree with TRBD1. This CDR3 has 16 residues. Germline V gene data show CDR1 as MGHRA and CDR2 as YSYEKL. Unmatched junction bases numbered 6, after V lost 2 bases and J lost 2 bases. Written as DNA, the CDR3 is TGCGCCAGCAGCCAACGCTACGACAGGGCTGGAAACACCATATATTTT. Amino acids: CASSQRYDRAGNTIYF.

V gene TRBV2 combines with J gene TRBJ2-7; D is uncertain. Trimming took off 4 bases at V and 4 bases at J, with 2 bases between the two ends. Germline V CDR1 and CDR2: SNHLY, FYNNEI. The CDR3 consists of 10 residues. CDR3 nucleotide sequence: TGTGCCAGCAGTGGATACGAGCAGTACTTC. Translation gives CASSGYEQYF.

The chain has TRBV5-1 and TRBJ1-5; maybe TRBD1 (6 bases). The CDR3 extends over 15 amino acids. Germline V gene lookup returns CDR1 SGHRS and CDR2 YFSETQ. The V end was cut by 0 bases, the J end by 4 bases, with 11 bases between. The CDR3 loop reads CASSLVGGQNQPQHF. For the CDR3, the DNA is TGCGCCAGCAGCTTGGTAGGGGGGCAAAATCAGCCCCAGCATTTT.

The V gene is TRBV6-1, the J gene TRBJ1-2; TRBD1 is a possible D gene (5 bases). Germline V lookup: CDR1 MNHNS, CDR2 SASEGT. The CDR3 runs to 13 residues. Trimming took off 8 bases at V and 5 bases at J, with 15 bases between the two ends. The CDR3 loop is CASQLIRGYGYTF. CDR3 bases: TGTGCCAGCCAGTTAATACGGGGGTATGGCTACACCTTC.

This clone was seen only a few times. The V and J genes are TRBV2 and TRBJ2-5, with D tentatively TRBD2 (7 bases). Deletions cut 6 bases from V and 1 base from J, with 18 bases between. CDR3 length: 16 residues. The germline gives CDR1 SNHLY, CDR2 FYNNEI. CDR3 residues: CASSPSPRGAQETQYF. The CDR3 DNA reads TGTGCCAGCAGCCCATCGCCCCGGGGGGCCCAAGAGACCCAGTACTTC.

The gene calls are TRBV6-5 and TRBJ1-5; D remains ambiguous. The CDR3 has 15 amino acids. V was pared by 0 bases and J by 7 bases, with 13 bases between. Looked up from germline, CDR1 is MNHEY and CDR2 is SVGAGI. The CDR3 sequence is CASSYSNGWLQPQHF. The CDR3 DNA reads TGTGCCAGCAGTTACTCGAACGGGTGGTTACAGCCCCAGCATTTT.

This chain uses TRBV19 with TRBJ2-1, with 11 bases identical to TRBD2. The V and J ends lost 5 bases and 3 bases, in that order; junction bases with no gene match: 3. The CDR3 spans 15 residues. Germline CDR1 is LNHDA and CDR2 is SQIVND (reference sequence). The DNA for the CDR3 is TGTGCCAGTAGTGGGGGGACTAGCGGCTACAATGAGCAGTTCTTC. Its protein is CASSGGTSGYNEQFF.

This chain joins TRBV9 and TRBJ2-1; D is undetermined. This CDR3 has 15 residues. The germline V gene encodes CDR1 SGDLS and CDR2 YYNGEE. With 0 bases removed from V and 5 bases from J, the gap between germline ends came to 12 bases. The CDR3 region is CASSVATAVNNEQFF. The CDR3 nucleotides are TGTGCCAGCAGCGTAGCTACTGCAGTAAACAATGAGCAGTTCTTC.

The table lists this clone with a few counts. Written as DNA, the CDR3 is TGCGCCAGCAGCTTTCGCAACAGGGGGCTCGAGCAGTACTTC. Protein sequence: CASSFRNRGLEQYF. V and J are TRBV5-1 and TRBJ2-7; 9 bases are a match to TRBD1. After removal of 2 bases from V and 6 bases from J, the junction contained 6 bases not matched to a gene. The V gene's germline CDR1 is SGHRS and CDR2 YFSETQ. CDR3 length: 14 residues.

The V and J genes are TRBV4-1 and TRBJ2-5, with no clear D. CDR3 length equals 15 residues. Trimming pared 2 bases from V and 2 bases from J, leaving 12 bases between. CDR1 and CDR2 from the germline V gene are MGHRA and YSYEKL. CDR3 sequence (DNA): TGCGCCAGCAGCCAACCTAGGACGTCTCAAGAGACCCAGTACTTC. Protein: CASSQPRTSQETQYF.

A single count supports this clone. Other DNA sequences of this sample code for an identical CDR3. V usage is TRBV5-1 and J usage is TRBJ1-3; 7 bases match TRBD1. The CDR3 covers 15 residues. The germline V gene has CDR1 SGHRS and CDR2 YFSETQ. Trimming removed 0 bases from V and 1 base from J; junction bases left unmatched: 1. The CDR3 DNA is TGCGCCAGCAGCTTGGGGACAGGATCTGGAAACACCATATATTTT. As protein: CASSLGTGSGNTIYF.